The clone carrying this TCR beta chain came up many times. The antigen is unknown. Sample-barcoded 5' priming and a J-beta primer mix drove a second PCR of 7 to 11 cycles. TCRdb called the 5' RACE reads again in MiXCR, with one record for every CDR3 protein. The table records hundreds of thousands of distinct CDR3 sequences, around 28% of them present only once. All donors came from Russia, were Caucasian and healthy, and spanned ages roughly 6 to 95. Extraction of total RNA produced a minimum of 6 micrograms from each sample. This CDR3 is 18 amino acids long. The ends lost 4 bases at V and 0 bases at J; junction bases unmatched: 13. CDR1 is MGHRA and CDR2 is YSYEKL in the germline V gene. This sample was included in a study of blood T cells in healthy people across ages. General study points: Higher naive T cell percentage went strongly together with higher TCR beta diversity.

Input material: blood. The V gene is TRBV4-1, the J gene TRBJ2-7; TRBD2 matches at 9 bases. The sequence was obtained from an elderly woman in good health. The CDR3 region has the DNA TGCGCCAGCAGCCGTCGGGCTAGCGGGGACTCAAGCTCCTACGAGCAGTACTTC. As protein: CASSRRASGDSSSYEQYF.